This T cell receptor (beta chain) came from a study of cytomegalovirus exposure and HLA in healthy donors. Looking at the study overall: Findings of an earlier analysis included roughly 120 million unique TCR beta sequences from 190 million or so T cells.

In the PCR, 60 Vbeta and 13 Jbeta primers were used. The assay was immunoSEQ multiplex PCR, and TCRdb's table has in-frame clones only and misses some. The data hold about 180,000 clones, with approximately 80% observed a single time. Study results and caveats: There were over 150 TCR beta chains listed as cytomegalovirus-associated. It was in a later analysis that TCR association rates were seen to vary by HLA locus, highest for DRB1 and lowest for HLA-C.

Per the germline V gene, CDR1 is LNHDA and CDR2 is SQIVND (reference sequence). The CDR3 is 15 amino acids. V lost 7 bases and J lost 7; bases outside the gene matches: 9. As to this clone: As yet, its antigen is unknown.

This receptor was identified in a man aged 55 to 69 in good health and CMV-seronegative. Input material: PBMCs. The chain couples TRBV19 to TRBJ2-1; 11 bases agree with TRBD1. This chain's CDR3 is CASTPDRGPGNEQFF. The CDR3 DNA reads TGTGCCAGTACCCCGGACAGGGGGCCGGGGAATGAGCAGTTCTTC. Supplemented by reference TRBV19 and TRBJ2-1, the full variable domain reads DGGITQSPKYLFRKEGQNVTLSCEQNLNHDAMYWYRQDPGQGLRLIYYSQIVNDFQKGDIAEGYSVSREKKESFPLTVTSAQKNPTAFYLCASTPDRGPGNEQFFGPGTRLTVL.